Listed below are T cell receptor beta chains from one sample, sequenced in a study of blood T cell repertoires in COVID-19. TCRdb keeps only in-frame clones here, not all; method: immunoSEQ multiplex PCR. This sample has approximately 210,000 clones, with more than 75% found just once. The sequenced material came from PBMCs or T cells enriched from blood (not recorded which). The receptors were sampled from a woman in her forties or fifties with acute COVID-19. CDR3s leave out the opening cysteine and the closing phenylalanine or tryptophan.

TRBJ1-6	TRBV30	AWSAGSPPALH
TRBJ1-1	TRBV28	ASSLTQGPTEAF
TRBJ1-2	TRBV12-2	ASRLAGQNYGYT
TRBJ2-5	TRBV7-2	ASTLAVYGTQY
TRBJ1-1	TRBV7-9	ASSPGRGTEAF
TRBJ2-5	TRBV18	ASSPRDQETQY
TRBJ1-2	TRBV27	ASMGSGTGHGYT
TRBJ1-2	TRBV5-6	ASSPRNRDYGYT
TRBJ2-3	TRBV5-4	ASSPGGATDTQY
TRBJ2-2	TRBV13	ASSHGTDNANTGELF
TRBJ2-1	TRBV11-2	ASSPQRNEQF
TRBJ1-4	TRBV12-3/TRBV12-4	ASSFSEKLF
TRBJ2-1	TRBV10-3	AIRNDRAIEQF
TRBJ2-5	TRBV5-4	ASSPQGDGLETQY
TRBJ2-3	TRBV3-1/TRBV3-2	ASSQRTSGTDTQY
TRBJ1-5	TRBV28	ASSPLVGGPQH
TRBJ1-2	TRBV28	ASSLPGTGRPLDYGYT
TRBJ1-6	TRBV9	ASSVAREGSPLH
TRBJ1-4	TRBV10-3	ATRTDTNEKLF
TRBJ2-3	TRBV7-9	ASSPGGATATDTQY
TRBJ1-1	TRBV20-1	SASGDRGNTEAF
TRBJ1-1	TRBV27	ASSPYPVTEAF
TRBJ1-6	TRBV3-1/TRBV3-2	ASSRGQNNSPLH
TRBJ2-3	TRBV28	ASSPGTGNSGVTDTQY
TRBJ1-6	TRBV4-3	ASSQRLDSNSPLH
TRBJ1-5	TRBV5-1	ASRSSPQPQH
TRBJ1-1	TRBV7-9	ASSLVSGQGSTEAF
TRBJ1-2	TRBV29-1	SVEKGGYGYT
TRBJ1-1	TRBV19	ASSLRADTEAF
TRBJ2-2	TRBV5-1	ASSLQLTGELF
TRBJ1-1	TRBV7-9	ASSLAQGVNTEAF
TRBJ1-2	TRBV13	ASSFQGRDSGGYGYT
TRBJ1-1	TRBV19	ASSSSDRENTEAF
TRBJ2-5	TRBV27	ASSLSASIETQY
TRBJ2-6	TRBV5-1	ASSREVSGANVLT
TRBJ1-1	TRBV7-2	ASSYNSMNTEAF
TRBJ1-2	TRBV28	ASSPGTASRGYT
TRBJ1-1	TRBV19	ASSSDRGYTEAF
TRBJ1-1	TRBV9	ASSPTPGATEAF
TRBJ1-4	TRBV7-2	ASSADIRQGKKLF
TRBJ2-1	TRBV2	ATPRYNEQF
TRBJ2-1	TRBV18	ASSPLLAGSYNEQF
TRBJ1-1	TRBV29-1	SVLQGSGTEAF
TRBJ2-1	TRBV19	ASSPWATTGDEQF
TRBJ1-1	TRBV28	ASSLRGGVETEAF
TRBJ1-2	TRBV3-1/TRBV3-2	ASSLQGKSYGYT
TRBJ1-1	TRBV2	ASHRGEGEAF
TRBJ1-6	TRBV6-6	ASSYSDSYNSPLH
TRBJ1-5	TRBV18	ASSPDRAVQPQH
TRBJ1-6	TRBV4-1	ASSQATGVRNSPLH
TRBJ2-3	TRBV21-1	ASSPPNRGGTDTQY
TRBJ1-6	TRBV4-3	ASSLRDREGSPLH
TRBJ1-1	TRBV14	ASSQGPSGTGLLNTEAF
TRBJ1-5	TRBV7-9	ASSLGTGDANQPQH